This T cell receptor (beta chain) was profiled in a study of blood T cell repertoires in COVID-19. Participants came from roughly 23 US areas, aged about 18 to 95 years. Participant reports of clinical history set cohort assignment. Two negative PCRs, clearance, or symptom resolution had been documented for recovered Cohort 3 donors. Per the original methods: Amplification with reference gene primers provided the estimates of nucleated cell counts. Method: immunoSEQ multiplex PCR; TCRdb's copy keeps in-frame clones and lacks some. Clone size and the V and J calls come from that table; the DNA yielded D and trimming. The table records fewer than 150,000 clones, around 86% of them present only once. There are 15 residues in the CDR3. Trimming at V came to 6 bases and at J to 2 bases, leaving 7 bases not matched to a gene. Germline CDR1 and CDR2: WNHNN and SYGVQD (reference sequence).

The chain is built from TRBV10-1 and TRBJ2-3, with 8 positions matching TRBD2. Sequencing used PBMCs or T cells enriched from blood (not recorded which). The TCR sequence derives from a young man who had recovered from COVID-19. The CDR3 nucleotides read TGCGCCAGCAGCGCCGGGGGGGGATACACAGATACGCAGTATTTT. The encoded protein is CASSAGGGYTDTQYF.